Below, 24 T cell receptor beta chains from the same sample are listed, as sequenced in a study of T cell responses to AZD1222 COVID-19 vaccine (dated by TCRdb to about 2021). Library prep was done by the immunoSEQ multiplex PCR assay. Entries here come from immuneACCESS through TCRdb and include only in-frame sequences with V and J called. Some clones fail to appear in such tables; in the studies checked, an unresolved V gene covers under half of the shortfall, and the cause of the remainder is unknown. Across this sample there are some 150,000 clones, with about 82% seen only once. 7.9% of the sample rests with the top ten. According to the study, the label for this sample's time point signals: about 28 days (+/-7) after the second vaccine dose. Reading the label with the study, this specimen's treatment or condition is: meningococcal conjugate vaccine given as trial control. This material consisted of peripheral blood, taken 28 days after the second dose of the MenACWY control vaccine. Receptors were obtained from an adult who received the MenACWY meningococcal vaccine as a control.

CDR3 in amino acids: CASSFASLNEQFF. CDR3 sequence (DNA): TGTGCCAGCAGTTTCGCCAGCCTCAATGAGCAGTTCTTC. J is TRBJ2-1 and V is TRBV12-3 or TRBV12-4, with D uncertain. The CDR3 extends over 13 amino acids. V shed 3 bases and J shed 6 bases, with 9 bases lying between them.

The chain employs TRBV10-3 and TRBJ1-3; the D is unclear. Trimming left V 7 bases short and J 1 base short, with 8 bases between. Germline V gives CDR1 ENHRY, CDR2 SYGVKD. CDR3 length: 13 residues. The CDR3 reads CAINVGSGNTIYF. DNA of the CDR3: TGTGCCATCAATGTCGGTTCTGGAAACACCATATATTTT.

The CDR3 coding sequence is TGTGCCAACGACGGAACTATAGCGGGGGGGCCCTACGAGCAGTACGTC. Its protein product is CANDGTIAGGPYEQYV. The chain couples TRBV6-4 to TRBJ2-7; 11 bases fit TRBD2. The length of the CDR3 is 16 residues. V lost 10 bases and J lost 2; bases outside the gene matches: 13. CDR1 is MRHNA, CDR2 SNTAGT, per germline.

This clone was seen a handful of times. The chain is built from TRBV6-5 and TRBJ2-1; 12 bases map to TRBD2. Per germline, CDR1 MNHEY and CDR2 SVGAGI. The CDR3 sequence is 15 residues long. V lost 6 bases and J lost 6; bases outside the gene matches: 6. The DNA for the CDR3 is TGTGCCAGCAGCTTCTCTAGCGGGAGGGCCAATGAGCAGTTCTTC. This sequence encodes CASSFSSGRANEQFF.

This clone was counted a single time. The genes are TRBV15 and TRBJ1-1; perhaps TRBD1 as D (5 bases). CDR3 length equals 14 residues. Germline loops: CDR1 LNHNV, CDR2 YYDKDF (reference sequence). The V end was cut by 1 base, the J end by 5 bases, with 11 bases between. CDR3 sequence (DNA): TGTGCCACCAGCAGAGGGCAGGGAGGTACTGAAGCTTTCTTT. Residues: CATSRGQGGTEAFF.

The chain employs TRBV5-6 and TRBJ2-3; 10 bases agree with TRBD2. In germline, CDR1 is SGHDT, CDR2 YYEEEE. CDR3 length: 15 residues. Unmatched junction bases numbered 6, after V lost 3 bases and J lost 5 bases. The chain's CDR3 is CASSWVLAGEDTQYF. The CDR3 DNA follows: TGTGCCAGCAGCTGGGTGCTAGCGGGGGAAGATACGCAGTATTTT.

The genes are TRBV10-3 and TRBJ2-7; 12 bases agree with TRBD2. V lost 6 bases and J lost 5; bases outside the gene matches: 8. This CDR3 comprises 15 residues. Germline values: CDR1 ENHRY, CDR2 SYGVKD. DNA of the CDR3: TGTGCCATCAGCTTGACTAGCGGGAGACCCGACGAGCAGTACTTC. Its protein product is CAISLTSGRPDEQYF.

V usage is TRBV11-3 and J usage is TRBJ2-2, with no clear D. The CDR3 has 16 amino acids. V gave up 2 bases and J gave up 4 bases, with 14 bases separating them. Per germline, CDR1 SGHNT and CDR2 YENEEA. CDR3 sequence: CASSLRSKTGTGELFF. CDR3 DNA sequence: TGTGCCAGCAGCTTAAGGTCAAAGACGGGCACCGGGGAGCTGTTTTTT.

The rearrangement joins TRBV3-1 (or the pseudogene TRBV3-2) to TRBJ2-3; 13 nucleotides match TRBD2. With 1 base clipped from V and 1 base from J, the junction kept 20 bases outside the gene matches. This CDR3 has 23 amino acids. Germline V CDR1 and CDR2: LGHDT, YNNKEL (reference sequence). CDR3 sequence: CASSQGRTSGRPSLGGGTDTQYF. DNA for the CDR3: TGTGCCAGCAGCCAAGGGAGGACTAGCGGGAGACCCAGCCTAGGGGGTGGCACAGATACGCAGTATTTT.

The rearrangement joins TRBV7-2 to TRBJ2-7, with a tentative D call TRBD2 (6 bases). This CDR3 is 14 amino acids long. V gave up 1 base and J gave up 4 bases, with 11 bases separating them. Per germline, CDR1 SGHTA and CDR2 FQGNSA. The CDR3, as DNA: TGTGCCAGCAGCTTAGACGGCGGGACTTACGAGCAGTACTTC. Protein sequence: CASSLDGGTYEQYF.

The sample holds one count of this clone. The chain links TRBV10-3 to TRBJ2-7, with D uncertain. CDR3 length equals 14 residues. V was cut by 8 bases and J by 2 bases, with 16 bases left in between. Germline V gene lookup returns CDR1 ENHRY and CDR2 SYGVKD. CDR3 in amino acids: CAISAATTAYEQYF. CDR3 in DNA: TGTGCCATCTCCGCGGCTACCACAGCCTACGAGCAGTACTTC.

This chain connects TRBV5-6 to TRBJ1-1, with D unclear. Germline-derived CDR1 and CDR2 are SGHDT and YYEEEE. V was trimmed by 0 bases and J by 8 bases, leaving 5 bases between them. There are 11 residues in the CDR3. The CDR3, as DNA: TGTGCCAGCAGCTTGGTCTCGGAAGCTTTCTTT. Translating gives CASSLVSEAFF.

This rearrangement joins TRBV27 to TRBJ1-4, with TRBD1 matching 8 bases. There are 14 residues in the CDR3. Germline assignment: CDR1 MNHEY and CDR2 SMNVEV (reference sequence). With 5 bases clipped from V and 6 bases from J, the junction kept 5 bases outside the gene matches. Written as DNA, the CDR3 is TGTGCCAGCAGTACCAGGGGGCTTTATGAAAAACTGTTTTTT. Translation gives CASSTRGLYEKLFF.

V is TRBV19 and J is TRBJ1-2; no definite D call. The CDR3 totals 15 residues. The V end was cut by 0 bases, the J end by 1 base, with 9 bases between. The germline V gene encodes CDR1 LNHDA and CDR2 SQIVND (reference sequence). CDR3 amino acids: CASSIDPGGNYGYTF. The CDR3 region has the DNA TGTGCCAGTAGTATAGACCCGGGTGGTAACTATGGCTACACCTTC.

The V call is TRBV7-2, the J call TRBJ1-3; 10 bases are a match to TRBD1. V lost 3 bases and J lost 4; bases outside the gene matches: 6. The CDR3 is 16 residues long. CDR1 is SGHTA and CDR2 is FQGNSA in the germline V gene. The CDR3 loop reads CASSFSGQGGGNTIYF. Here the CDR3 DNA reads TGTGCCAGCAGCTTTAGCGGACAGGGGGGAGGAAACACCATATATTTT. Drawing the rest from reference TRBV7-2 and TRBJ1-3, the complete variable domain is GAGVSQSPSNKVTEKGKDVELRCDPISGHTALYWYRQSLGQGLEFLIYFQGNSAPDKSGLPSDRFSAERTGGSVSTLTIQRTQQEDSAVYLCASSFSGQGGGNTIYFGEGSWLTVV.

This clone was seen a single time. The V gene is TRBV4-2, the J gene TRBJ2-5; 12 bases agree with TRBD2. The CDR3 has 19 residues. Trimming cost V 0 bases and J 0 bases; bases outside gene matches: 8. Germline values: CDR1 LGHNA, CDR2 YNFKEQ. DNA of the CDR3: TGTGCCAGCAGCCAAGATGGACTAGCGGGATTGGGGTACCAAGAGACCCAGTACTTC. Protein sequence: CASSQDGLAGLGYQETQYF.

This chain links TRBV10-1 with TRBJ1-1; D unresolved. CDR3 length: 12 amino acids. Trimming left V 1 base short and J 7 bases short, with 7 bases between. Germline-derived CDR1 and CDR2 are WNHNN and SYGVQD (reference sequence). The CDR3 protein is CASSEFGVEAFF. Here the CDR3 DNA reads TGCGCCAGCAGTGAGTTCGGGGTTGAAGCTTTCTTT.

The chain has TRBV3-1 (or the pseudogene TRBV3-2) and TRBJ2-1, with D perhaps TRBD2 (5 bases). Germline CDR1 LGHDT, CDR2 YNNKEL (reference sequence). CDR3 length: 14 residues. V dropped 4 bases and J dropped 8 bases, with 15 bases sitting between them. CDR3 sequence: CASSLRPVSDEQFF. CDR3 DNA sequence: TGTGCCAGCAGCCTCCGGCCAGTTAGCGATGAGCAGTTCTTC.

This clone was found a few times. The chain uses TRBV7-8 and TRBJ1-5, with D possibly matching TRBD1 (6 bases). The CDR3 has 16 amino acids. Between the trimmed V and J ends, which lost 2 bases and 0 bases, there was a span of 11 bases. Germline V lookup: CDR1 SGHVS, CDR2 FQNEAQ. The chain's CDR3 is CASSLRRDTSNQPQHF. In DNA form, the CDR3 reads TGTGCCAGCAGCTTACGAAGGGACACTAGCAATCAGCCCCAGCATTTT.

This chain uses TRBV27 with TRBJ2-1; D is perhaps TRBD2 (6 bases). The germline V gene has CDR1 MNHEY and CDR2 SMNVEV (reference sequence). Trimming stripped 4 bases from V and 10 bases from J, with 20 bases between. This CDR3 region has 15 residues. The CDR3 sequence is CASSSGTQGGREQFF. CDR3 nucleotide sequence: TGTGCCAGCAGTTCCGGGACTCAAGGCGGGCGGGAGCAGTTCTTC.

The chain carries TRBV12-5 and TRBJ2-1; D is possibly TRBD2 (6 bases). V was clipped by 7 bases and J by 6 bases, with 19 bases between them. CDR3 length: 15 amino acids. CDR1 is LGHNT and CDR2 is FRNRAP in the germline V gene. For the CDR3, the DNA is TGTGCTAGTGCCGATGGAGGGGCCACTCTCAATGAGCAGTTCTTC. Protein: CASADGGATLNEQFF.

This clone was picked up one time. This chain connects TRBV6-5 to TRBJ1-6; no firm D call. There are 14 residues in the CDR3. Germline V gene data show CDR1 as MNHEY and CDR2 as SVGAGI. Trimming shortened V by 8 bases and J by 7 bases, and 15 bases separated the two germline ends. This CDR3 reads CASGSTLANSPLHF. The CDR3 nucleotides read TGTGCCAGCGGCTCGACTCTAGCCAATTCACCCCTCCACTTT.

The chain carries TRBV7-3 and TRBJ1-2; 9 nucleotides match TRBD1. Germline-derived CDR1 and CDR2 are SGHTA and FQGTGA. This CDR3 has 15 amino acids. Germline trimming cut 2 bases from V and 7 bases from J; bases unmatched to any gene: 8. As DNA, the CDR3 is TGTGCCAGCAGCTTAGCTAAGGGACAGGGTTTTGGCTACACCTTC. Its translation: CASSLAKGQGFGYTF.

DNA of the CDR3: TGTGCCACACGTAGGGGGGCTAGCACAGATACGCAGTATTTT. Translated: CATRRGASTDTQYF. The chain carries TRBV6-5 and TRBJ2-3; possibly TRBD1 or TRBD2 for D (6 bases each). The CDR3 is 14 amino acids. CDR1 is MNHEY and CDR2 is SVGAGI in the germline V gene. The ends were cut back, 10 bases at V and 0 bases at J, with 14 bases in the middle.